This TCR beta chain was obtained from a study of OX40 agonist ivuxolimab in advanced cancers. A note on the overall study: Ivuxolimab, which targeted the costimulatory receptor OX40 (CD134), was an agonistic, fully human IgG2 monoclonal antibody. Partial responses were achieved by three dose-escalation patients, of whom one had hepatocellular carcinoma and two had cutaneous melanoma. The paper describes the monotherapy dose-escalation part (N ≈ 52 patients) of the phase I trial of ivuxolimab. Intravenous ivuxolimab was administered to patients every 2 weeks at six dose levels: 0.01, 0.1, 0.3, 1.5, 3 and 10 mg/kg. Of the approximately 54 patients in dose escalation, around 20 had hepatocellular carcinoma, some 15 had melanoma, 9 had renal cell carcinoma and 9 had head and neck cancer. Patients were allowed to have had prior anti-PD-1, anti-PD-L1 or anti-CTLA-4 therapy, and 40% of the dose-escalation patients had been treated with checkpoint inhibitors. The point of sequencing TCRbeta in the periphery was to test whether ivuxolimab changed TCR sequence diversity and drove clonal T-cell expansion. In the dose-escalation cohort, 82.7% of patients were male, and the mean age was approximately 60 years, with a range of roughly 20 to 79.

Broader findings and caveats from the paper: On average, CD8+ T cells showed more expanded clones than CD4+ T cells after ivuxolimab. Low levels of normalized T-cell clonal expansion were also shown by some nonresponding patients. In the 0.1-3.0 mg/kg groups, partial responders were among the patients with the lowest normalized peripheral clonal expansion, particularly in CD8+ T cells. At doses of 0.1 to 3.0 mg/kg, clonal expansion of both CD4+ and CD8+ T cells in blood was seen between baseline and week 6. Antigen specificity was not determined for the clonally expanded peripheral T cells.

Comments on this clone: Which antigen it targets is not known. No per-base quality is available; no much larger clone lies one base away.

The trial excluded patients who had a history of autoimmune disease or were on systemic immunosuppression. In every dose cohort, peripheral blood was drawn for TCR sequencing at baseline, cycle 4 day 1, and cycle 7 day 1. Samples came from an open-label, multicenter, first-in-human phase I dose-escalation trial of ivuxolimab. Adults with locally advanced or metastatic head and neck squamous cell, hepatocellular, melanoma or renal cell carcinoma were enrolled in the trial. Before TCR sequencing, CD4+ T cells and CD8+ T cells were sorted from peripheral blood as separate populations. From its cysteine to its phenylalanine, the CDR3 spans 13 amino acids. Left in the record is the CDR3 DNA by itself, 39 bases read in frame from the first base. Relative to germline, V is missing 4 bases and J is missing 7 bases, with 5 bases of the junction outside any gene match. The CDR1 and CDR2 encoded by the germline V gene are MDHEN and SYDVKM.

Genomic DNA was extracted from sorted cells for sequencing of the TCRbeta CDR3 region. The immunoSEQ Assay was used for sequencing of TCRbeta CDR3 regions. TCRdb provides this immuneACCESS table in a form limited to in-frame rearrangements. Some clones are lacking; in checked studies, under half of them reflect an unresolved V gene, and why the rest are absent is not known. Counted in this sample were more than 60,000 clones; more than 85% of them appeared once. Together, the top ten hold around 1.2% of the sample. The V and J genes are TRBV28 and TRBJ1-1, and 8 bases in between align with TRBD1. This material consisted of CD4+ or CD8+ T cells sorted from blood, taken in a trial of the OX40 agonist ivuxolimab. This TCR was sampled from an adult with an advanced solid tumor such as melanoma, head and neck, liver or kidney cancer. The DNA is as follows: TGTGCCAGCAGTTCATACAGGGGGAGTGAAGCTTTCTTT. It is translated as CASSSYRGSEAFF.